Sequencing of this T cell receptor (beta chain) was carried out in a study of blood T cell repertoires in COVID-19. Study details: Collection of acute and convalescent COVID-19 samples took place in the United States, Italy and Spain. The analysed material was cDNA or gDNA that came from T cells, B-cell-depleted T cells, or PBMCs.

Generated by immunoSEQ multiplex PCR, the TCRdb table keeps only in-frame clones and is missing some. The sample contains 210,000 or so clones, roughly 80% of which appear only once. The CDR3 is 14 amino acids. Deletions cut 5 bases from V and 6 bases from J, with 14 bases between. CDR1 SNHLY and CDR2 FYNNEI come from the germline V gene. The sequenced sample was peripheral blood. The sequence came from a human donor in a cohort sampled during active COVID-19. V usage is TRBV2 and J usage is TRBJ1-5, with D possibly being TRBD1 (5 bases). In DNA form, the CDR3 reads TGTGCCAGCAGTCCCGGACGGGGGGTTCAGCCCCAGCATTTT. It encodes CASSPGRGVQPQHF.